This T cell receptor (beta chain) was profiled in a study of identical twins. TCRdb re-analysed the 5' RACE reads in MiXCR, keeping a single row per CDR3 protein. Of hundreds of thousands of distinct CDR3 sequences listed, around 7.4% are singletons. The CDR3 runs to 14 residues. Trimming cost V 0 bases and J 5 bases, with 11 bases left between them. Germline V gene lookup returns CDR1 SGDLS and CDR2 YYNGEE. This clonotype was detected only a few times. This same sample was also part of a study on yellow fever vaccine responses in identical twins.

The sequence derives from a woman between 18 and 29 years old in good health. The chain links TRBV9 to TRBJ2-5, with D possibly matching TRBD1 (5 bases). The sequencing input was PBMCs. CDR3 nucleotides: TGTGCCAGCAGCGTAGGCAGGGTAGGGGAGACCCAGTACTTC. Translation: CASSVGRVGETQYF.